This TCR beta chain was identified during a study of tumor-infiltrating lymphocytes in localized non-small cell lung cancer. The assay was immunoSEQ multiplex PCR, and TCRdb's table has in-frame clones only and misses some. The sample shows about 25,000 clones, 69% of them seen only once. The V segment lost 6 bases and the J segment 2 bases; nucleotides outside the gene matches: 3. Looked up from germline, CDR1 is MNHEY and CDR2 is SVGAGI. The CDR3 is made up of 14 amino acids. This chain links TRBV6-5 with TRBJ2-7; 11 nucleotides align to TRBD2. The sequence came from a human donor with non-small cell lung cancer. The sample consisted of lung tumor tissue. The CDR3 DNA follows: TGTGCCAGCAGCCCGACTAGCGGGACCTACGAGCAGTACTTC. Translation: CASSPTSGTYEQYF.